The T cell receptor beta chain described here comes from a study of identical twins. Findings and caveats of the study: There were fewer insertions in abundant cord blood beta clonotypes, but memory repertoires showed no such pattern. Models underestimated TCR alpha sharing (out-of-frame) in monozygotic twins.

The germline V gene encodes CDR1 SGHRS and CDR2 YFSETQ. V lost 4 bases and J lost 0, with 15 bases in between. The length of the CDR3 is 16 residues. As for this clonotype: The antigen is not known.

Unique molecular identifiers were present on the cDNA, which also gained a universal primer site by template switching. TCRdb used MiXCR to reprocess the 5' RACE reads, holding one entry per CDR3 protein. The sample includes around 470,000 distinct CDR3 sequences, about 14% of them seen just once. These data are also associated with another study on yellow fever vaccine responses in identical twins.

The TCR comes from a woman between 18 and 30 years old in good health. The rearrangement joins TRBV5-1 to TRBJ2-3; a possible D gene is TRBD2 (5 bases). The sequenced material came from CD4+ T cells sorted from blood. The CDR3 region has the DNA TGCGCCAGCAGCGACGGACCAGCGGCTAGCACAGATACGCAGTATTTT. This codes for CASSDGPAASTDTQYF.